This T cell receptor (beta chain) was recovered during a study of graft-versus-host responses after intestinal transplantation (dated by TCRdb to the early 2020s). At the level of the whole study: The transplants that recipients received were multivisceral, liver-intestinal, or isolated intestinal. Every recipient was given anti-thymocyte globulin induction, then maintenance tacrolimus and steroids for 2 to 3 years. Graft-versus-host and host-versus-graft alloreactive T cell clones were tracked in the graft, circulation and bone marrow after intestinal transplantation using bulk TCR-beta CDR3 sequencing. To identify alloreactive clones, pre-transplant mixed lymphocyte reaction products were sequenced and then compared with unstimulated pre-transplant donor and recipient T cells. Of the roughly 25 intestinal transplant recipients enrolled in the cohort, one of whom was a retransplant, a few patients without pretransplant specimens were excluded. Donor T cell macrochimerism was defined as a peak of at least 4% donor T cells among recipient peripheral blood mononuclear cells. Rather than going through the commercial service, samples from a few later patients were sequenced in-house on an Illumina MiSeq and processed with MiXCR. On the study overall, not on this receptor specifically: In the allografts of patients with donor T cell macrochimerism, GvH to HvG T cell clonal ratios were high. Early after transplant, declines in HvG clones were associated with peak levels of circulating GvH clones. The relatively low number and heterogeneity of intestinal transplant patients limited the conclusions. GvH clones were found in recipient bone marrow, and some of the GvH clones appeared earlier in ileal mucosa or blood, which is consistent with an intestinal mucosal origin.

To prepare the library, the immunoSEQ multiplex PCR assay was applied. In most patients, genomic DNA was isolated using the Qiagen DNeasy Blood and Tissue Kit and sent frozen to Adaptive Biotechnologies for TCR sequencing. For most patients, high-throughput TCR-beta CDR3 sequencing of genomic DNA was performed by Adaptive Biotechnologies. Concerning the study's data processing: Adaptive's ImmunoSEQ software was the source of the TCR sequencing data for over 15 patients, while three other patients were processed with MiXCR and VDJtools. CD4 versus CD8 sorting errors were corrected by removing sequences found in both subsets at a frequency ratio below 5:1. CDR3 nucleotide sequences shared by donor and recipient were removed because the origin of these sequences could not be assigned. To count as alloreactive, a clone needed at least 2-fold expansion over unstimulated cells and a minimum CFSE-low frequency of 0.002% (template counts) or 0.001% (read counts). Clones detected in sequenced pre-transplant spleen, lymph node, or MLR CFSE-low populations of the donor or recipient were defined as mappable. The cumulative frequency of alloreactive clones was calculated as a percentage of all sequences, weighted by copy number. TCRdb mirrors the immuneACCESS table, restricted to in-frame sequences. Some clones are absent from its copies; in checked studies, under half trace to an unresolved V gene, and the reason for the others is unknown. The V and J calls and clone size were taken over from that table, and D and trimming were inferred from the DNA. The sample records 35,000 to 45,000 clones, 90% to 95% of which are singletons. Of the sample, almost 0.55% is held by the ten largest clones.

Reading the germline V gene gives CDR1 SGHTA and CDR2 FQGTGA. The CDR3 runs 18 residues from the cysteine to the phenylalanine. The read is trimmed to its CDR3 DNA, 54 bases read in frame from base 1. Trimming takes 1 base off V and 2 bases off J; junction bases not matched to a gene: 8. Reading the label with the study, this specimen's time point is: cells obtained before transplantation from donor or recipient. CD3+CD4+ and CD3+CD8+ populations were FACS-sorted from unstimulated pre-transplant donor and recipient cells taken from spleen or lymph nodes. About this clone: It lacks a known antigen. It has no much larger one-base neighbor in the sample; base qualities were not kept.

Sequenced here: unstimulated CD8+ T cells sorted from spleen or lymph node cells, sampled before transplant. The chain is encoded by TRBV7-3 joined to TRBJ2-1; the central 10 bases match TRBD2. The receptor comes from a human donor who was the organ donor for an intestinal transplant. Here the CDR3 is given as CASSLRPSGGTPYNEQFF. The sequenced DNA is TGTGCCAGCAGCTTAAGGCCTAGCGGGGGCACCCCCTACAATGAGCAGTTCTTC.